The 21 T cell receptor beta chains below were found in one sample sequenced in a study of blood T cell repertoires in COVID-19 (dated by TCRdb to the early 2020s). The library relied on the immunoSEQ multiplex PCR assay. TCRdb's version of the immuneACCESS table is confined to in-frame rearrangements and falls short of the full clone set. An unresolved V gene accounts for under half of the shortfall where checked; the remainder is of unknown origin. The sample has 19,000 or so clones on record, 65% to 85% of them singletons. The ten largest clones represent 6.1% of the sample. Sequencing was performed on peripheral blood. These receptors were collected from a human donor in a cohort sampled during active COVID-19.

This clone has more than one count but fewer than ten. The chain combines TRBV28 with TRBJ2-7; tentative D call: TRBD1 (6 bases). The germline gives CDR1 MDHEN, CDR2 SYDVKM. Trimming cost V 6 bases and J 7 bases, with 10 bases left between them. The CDR3 runs to 11 residues. CDR3 amino acids: CASRGAWEQYF. The CDR3 nucleotides read TGTGCCAGCAGGGGGGCTTGGGAGCAGTACTTC.

J is TRBJ1-2 and V is TRBV5-1; 10 positions match TRBD1. The CDR3 has 15 residues. In germline, CDR1 is SGHRS, CDR2 YFSETQ. The ends lost 0 bases at V and 5 bases at J; junction bases unmatched: 4. The CDR3 bases are TGCGCCAGCAGCTTGGGGACAGGGGGAGAATATGGCTACACCTTC. Amino acid sequence: CASSLGTGGEYGYTF.

With regard to this clone: One end of the junction does not line up with germline, which may come from a read error. The chain couples TRBV12-3 or TRBV12-4 to TRBJ2-1; possible D gene TRBD1, 7 bases. The CDR3 has 13 residues. CDR3 protein: CASSLEGGTALLF. CDR3 bases: TGTGCCAGCAGTTTGGAGGGCGGGACAGCCTTACTCTTC.

This chain links TRBV21-1 with TRBJ2-1; the D call in the table, TRBD2, was not verified against the DNA. TRBV21-1 is annotated as a pseudogene. CDR3 size: 18 residues. The CDR3 DNA follows: TGTGCCAGCAGCAAAGCGGCCTCCGGGGGGAGCTCCTACAATGAGCAGTTCTTC. Protein product: CASSKAASGGSSYNEQFF.

The J gene is TRBJ2-7, the V gene TRBV7-2, with 8 positions matching TRBD1. Per the germline V gene, CDR1 is SGHTA and CDR2 is FQGNSA. The CDR3 length is 12 residues. V lost 5 bases and J lost 3; bases outside the gene matches: 0. The CDR3 nucleotides are TGTGCCAGCAGCGGGACAGGCTACGAGCAGTACTTC. This codes for CASSGTGYEQYF.

V and J are TRBV19 and TRBJ1-3, with D perhaps TRBD1 (6 bases). The CDR3 loop spans 13 amino acids. V was pared by 5 bases and J by 7 bases, with 12 bases between. CDR1 is LNHDA, CDR2 SQIVND, per germline (reference sequence). The CDR3 spells CASSPTGSNTIYF. CDR3 DNA: TGTGCCAGTAGTCCAACAGGGTCCAACACCATATATTTT.

Only one count was recorded for this clone. The chain combines TRBV13 with TRBJ2-2, with D perhaps matching TRBD2 (6 bases). Deletions cut 1 base from V and 2 bases from J, with 11 bases between. The CDR3 has 16 amino acids. From germline, CDR1 is PRHDT and CDR2 FYEKMQ (reference sequence). This CDR3 is CASSLEGGHNTGELFF. CDR3 nucleotides: TGTGCCAGCAGCTTAGAGGGAGGTCACAACACCGGGGAGCTGTTTTTT.

CDR3 DNA: TGTGCCAGCACGGTACAGGGCCCGAACACTGAAGCTTTCTTT. It encodes CASTVQGPNTEAFF. The rearrangement uses TRBV7-8 and TRBJ1-1; D is possibly TRBD1 (6 bases). The germline V and J ends were trimmed by 7 bases and 1 base, with 13 bases remaining between them. Germline values: CDR1 SGHVS, CDR2 FQNEAQ. CDR3 size: 14 residues.

The V call is TRBV29-1, the J call TRBJ2-7, with 8 bases lining up with TRBD2. This CDR3 spans 22 amino acids. V gave up 0 bases and J gave up 1 base; unmatched junction bases: 26. Germline CDR1 is SQVTM and CDR2 is ANQGSEA. The CDR3 reads CSVEDLSRTGGHLLLRSYEQYF. CDR3 sequence (DNA): TGCAGCGTTGAAGATCTCAGTAGAACGGGAGGGCACCTTTTACTGCGGTCCTACGAGCAGTACTTC.

The gene calls are TRBV6-6 and TRBJ1-2; 8 positions match TRBD1. V lost 11 bases, J lost 4 bases, and 15 bases stayed unmatched. The CDR3 length is 15 residues. Germline V gene sequence: CDR1 MNHNY, CDR2 SVGAGI (reference sequence). The CDR3 DNA sequence: TGTGCCTCACGGGGGGCAGGGGGCGTCGGCTATGGCTACACCTTC. This codes for CASRGAGGVGYGYTF.

The V and J genes are TRBV3-1 (or the pseudogene TRBV3-2) and TRBJ2-5; D might be TRBD2 (5 bases). Germline V gene data show CDR1 as LGHDT and CDR2 as YNNKEL (reference sequence). The CDR3 spans 16 residues. V lost 5 bases, J lost 1 base, and 17 bases lay in between. The CDR3 DNA follows: TGTGCCAGCAGCTCCTTATTACGGGGTTTCCAAGAGACCCAGTACTTC. Amino acids: CASSSLLRGFQETQYF.

The rearrangement links TRBV3-1 (or the pseudogene TRBV3-2) to TRBJ2-2, with D maybe TRBD1 (6 bases). Germline CDR1 and CDR2: LGHDT and YNNKEL (reference sequence). This CDR3 spans 16 amino acids. With 1 base removed from V and 4 bases from J, the gap between germline ends came to 13 bases. This CDR3 is CASSQALGTPTGELFF. Written as DNA, the CDR3 is TGTGCCAGCAGCCAAGCTCTCGGGACACCCACCGGGGAGCTGTTTTTT.

This clone has only one observation. CDR3 sequence: CASRSTLIRDRGDYGYTF. The CDR3, as DNA: TGTGCCAGCAGATCTACGCTAATTCGGGACAGGGGGGACTATGGCTACACCTTC. The chain combines TRBV2 with TRBJ1-2; 11 bases align to TRBD1. After removal of 6 bases from V and 3 bases from J, the junction contained 15 bases not matched to a gene. This CDR3 is 18 amino acids long. Germline-derived CDR1 and CDR2 are SNHLY and FYNNEI. The full variable domain, with the rest looked up from reference TRBV2 and TRBJ1-2, is EPEVTQTPSHQVTQMGQEVILRCVPISNHLYFYWYRQILGQKVEFLVSFYNNEISEKSEIFDDQFSVERPDGSNFTLKIRSTKLEDSAMYFCASRSTLIRDRGDYGYTFGSGTRLTVV.

The chain combines TRBV5-4 with TRBJ2-7, with D possibly TRBD2 on 5 matching bases. Deletions cut 4 bases from V and 3 bases from J, with 14 bases between. This CDR3 has 14 amino acids. Per the germline V gene, CDR1 is SGHNT and CDR2 is YYREEE (reference sequence). CDR3 bases: TGTGCCAGCAGCCTCAAGAGCGGTCGCTACGAGCAGTACTTC. Residues: CASSLKSGRYEQYF.

V gene TRBV6-2 or TRBV6-3 combines with J gene TRBJ2-3, with 9 positions matching TRBD1. V shed 6 bases, J shed 6 bases, and the junction held 10 bases outside the gene matches. Germline loops: CDR1 MNHEY, CDR2 SVGEGT. CDR3 length: 15 residues. DNA for the CDR3: TGTGCCAGCAGCCGTACGTGGGACAGGGCGGATACGCAGTATTTT. The encoded protein is CASSRTWDRADTQYF.

Concerning this clone itself: At one end, the junction sequence differs from germline, possibly due to a read error. This rearrangement joins TRBV2 to TRBJ2-7; the match to TRBD2 covers 7 bases. This CDR3 comprises 13 residues. From germline, CDR1 is SNHLY and CDR2 FYNNEI. Here the CDR3 reads CATSSGTISEQYF. CDR3 bases: TGTGCCACCAGTTCCGGGACTATATCCGAGCAGTACTTC.

The chain is built from TRBV7-9 and TRBJ2-2, with a tentative D call TRBD1 (5 bases). This CDR3 is 18 amino acids long. Germline V gives CDR1 SEHNR, CDR2 FQNEAQ (reference sequence). V was shortened by 4 bases and J by 8 bases, with 26 bases between the two germline ends. CDR3 protein: CASSSDLSTRVMMGELFF. The CDR3 nucleotides are TGTGCCAGCAGCTCGGATTTATCTACCAGGGTGATGATGGGGGAGCTGTTTTTT.

V usage is TRBV10-3 and J usage is TRBJ2-3; D is perhaps TRBD2 (6 bases). In germline, CDR1 is ENHRY, CDR2 SYGVKD. Trimming left V 4 bases short and J 1 base short, with 18 bases between. The CDR3 loop spans 17 amino acids. CDR3 bases: TGTGCCATCAGTGTCCCACCGGGAGCGGCTGGCACAGATACGCAGTATTTT. It yields the protein CAISVPPGAAGTDTQYF.

The chain links TRBV4-2 to TRBJ2-3; 8 bases are a match to TRBD2. The CDR3 runs to 18 residues. Per the germline V gene, CDR1 is LGHNA and CDR2 is YNFKEQ. The V gene end was trimmed by 4 bases and the J gene end by 6 bases; junction bases not matched to a gene: 18. CDR3 residues: CASSPLLRIAGRPDTQYF. For the CDR3, the DNA is TGTGCCAGCAGCCCCCTCCTAAGAATAGCGGGAAGACCGGATACGCAGTATTTT.

The rearrangement uses TRBV15 and TRBJ2-3, with D maybe TRBD2 (5 bases). The V gene lost 5 bases and the J gene lost 4 bases, with 19 bases spanning the gap. Germline V gives CDR1 LNHNV, CDR2 YYDKDF (reference sequence). CDR3 length: 16 amino acids. This CDR3 reads CATSSPERLGPDTQYF. The CDR3 nucleotides read TGTGCCACCAGCTCACCAGAGCGGCTAGGCCCAGATACGCAGTATTTT. Supplemented by reference TRBV15 and TRBJ2-3, the full variable domain reads DAMVIQNPRYQVTQFGKPVTLSCSQTLNHNVMYWYQQKSSQAPKLLFHYYDKDFNNEADTPDNFQSRRPNTSFCFLDIRSPGLGDTAMYLCATSSPERLGPDTQYFGPGTRLTVL.

This rearrangement joins TRBV6-2 or TRBV6-3 to TRBJ2-1; 7 nucleotides align to TRBD1. The CDR3 length is 17 residues. V shed 4 bases and J 0 bases; nucleotides not matched to a gene: 9. Germline V gene lookup returns CDR1 MNHEY and CDR2 SVGEGT. CDR3 region: CASSSMRTGLSYNEQFF. The CDR3 DNA reads TGTGCCAGCAGTTCGATGAGGACAGGACTCTCCTACAATGAGCAGTTCTTC.